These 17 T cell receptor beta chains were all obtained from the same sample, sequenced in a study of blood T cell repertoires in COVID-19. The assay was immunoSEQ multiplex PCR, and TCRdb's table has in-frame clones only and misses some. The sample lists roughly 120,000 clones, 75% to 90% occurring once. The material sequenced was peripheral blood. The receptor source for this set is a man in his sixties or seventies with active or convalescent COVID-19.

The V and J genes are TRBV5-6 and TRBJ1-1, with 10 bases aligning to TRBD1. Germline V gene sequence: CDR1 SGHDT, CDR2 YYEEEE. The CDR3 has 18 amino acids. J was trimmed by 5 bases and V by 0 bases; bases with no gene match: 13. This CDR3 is CASSLEGGDRQGATEAFF. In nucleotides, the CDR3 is TGTGCCAGCAGCTTGGAAGGCGGGGACCGACAGGGGGCAACTGAAGCTTTCTTT.

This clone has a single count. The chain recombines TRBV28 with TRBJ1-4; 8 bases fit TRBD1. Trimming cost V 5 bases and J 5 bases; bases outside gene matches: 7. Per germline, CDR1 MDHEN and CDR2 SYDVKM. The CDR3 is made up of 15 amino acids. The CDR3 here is CASSPQGAANEKLFF. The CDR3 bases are TGTGCCAGCAGTCCTCAGGGGGCCGCAAATGAAAAACTGTTTTTT.

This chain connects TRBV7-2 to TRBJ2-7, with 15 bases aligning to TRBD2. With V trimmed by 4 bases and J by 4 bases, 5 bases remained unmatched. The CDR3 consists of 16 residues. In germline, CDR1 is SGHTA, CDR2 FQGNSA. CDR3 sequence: CASSSRTSGREYEQYF. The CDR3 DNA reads TGTGCCAGCAGCTCTAGGACTAGCGGGAGGGAGTACGAGCAGTACTTC.

DNA of the CDR3: TGTGCCAGCACAAAGGGACAGATGAACACTGAAGCTTTCTTT. Translated: CASTKGQMNTEAFF. This rearrangement joins TRBV6-5 to TRBJ1-1; 7 positions match TRBD1. This CDR3 spans 14 amino acids. Trimming cost V 7 bases and J 0 bases; bases outside gene matches: 5. The germline V gene has CDR1 MNHEY and CDR2 SVGAGI.

The CDR3 sequence: CASSFSGNGYEQYF. The CDR3 DNA reads as TGTGCCAGCAGCTTTAGCGGGAACGGCTACGAGCAGTACTTC. This sequence joins TRBV7-9 and TRBJ2-7, with TRBD2 matching over 8 bases. The V gene's germline CDR1 is SEHNR and CDR2 FQNEAQ (reference sequence). The CDR3 has 14 amino acids. The J segment lost 3 bases and the V segment lost 3 bases, leaving 4 bases of the junction unmatched. Looking up the rest from reference TRBV7-9 and TRBJ2-7 gives the full variable domain: DTGVSQNPRHKITKRGQNVTFRCDPISEHNRLYWYRQTLGQGPEFLTYFQNEAQLEKSRLLSDRFSAERPKGSFSTLEIQRTEQGDSAMYLCASSFSGNGYEQYFGPGTRLTVT.

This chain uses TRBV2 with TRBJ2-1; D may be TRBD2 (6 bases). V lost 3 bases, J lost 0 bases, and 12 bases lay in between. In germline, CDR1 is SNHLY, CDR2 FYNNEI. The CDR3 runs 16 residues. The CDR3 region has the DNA TGTGCCAGCAGTGACGGGAGCGCAAACTCCTACAATGAGCAGTTCTTC. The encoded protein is CASSDGSANSYNEQFF.

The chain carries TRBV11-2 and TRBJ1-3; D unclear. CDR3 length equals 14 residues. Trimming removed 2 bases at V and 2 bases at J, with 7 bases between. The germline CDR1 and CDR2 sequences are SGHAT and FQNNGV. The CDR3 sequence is CASSLLRPGNTIYF. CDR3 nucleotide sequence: TGTGCCAGCAGCTTACTCAGGCCTGGAAACACCATATATTTT.

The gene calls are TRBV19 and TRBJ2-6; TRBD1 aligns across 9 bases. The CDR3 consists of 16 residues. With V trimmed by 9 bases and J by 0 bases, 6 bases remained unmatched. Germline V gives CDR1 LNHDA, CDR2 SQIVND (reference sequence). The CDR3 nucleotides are TGTGCCAGCTCCGGGACAGGGACCTCTGGGGCCAACGTCCTGACTTTC. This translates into CASSGTGTSGANVLTF.

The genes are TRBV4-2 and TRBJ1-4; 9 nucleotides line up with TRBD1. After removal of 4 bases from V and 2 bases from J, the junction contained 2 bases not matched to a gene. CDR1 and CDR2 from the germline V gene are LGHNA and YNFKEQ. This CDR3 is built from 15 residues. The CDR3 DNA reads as TGTGCCAGCAGCCCGGGACAGGGTACTAATGAAAAACTGTTTTTT. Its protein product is CASSPGQGTNEKLFF.

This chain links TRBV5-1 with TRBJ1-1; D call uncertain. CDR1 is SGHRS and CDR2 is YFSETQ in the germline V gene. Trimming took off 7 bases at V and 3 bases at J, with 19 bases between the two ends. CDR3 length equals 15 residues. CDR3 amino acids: CASCMSLAGDTEAFF. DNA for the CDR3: TGCGCCAGCTGCATGAGTCTTGCGGGCGACACTGAAGCTTTCTTT.

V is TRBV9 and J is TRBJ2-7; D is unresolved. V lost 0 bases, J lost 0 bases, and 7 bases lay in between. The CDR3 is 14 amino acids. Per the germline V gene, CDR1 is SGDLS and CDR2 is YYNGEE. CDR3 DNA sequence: TGTGCCAGCAGCGTAGACCCGAGCTCCTACGAGCAGTACTTC. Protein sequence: CASSVDPSSYEQYF.

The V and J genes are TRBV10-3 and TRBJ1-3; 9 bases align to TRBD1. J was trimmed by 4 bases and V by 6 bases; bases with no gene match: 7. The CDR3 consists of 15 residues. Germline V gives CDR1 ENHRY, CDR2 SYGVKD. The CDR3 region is CAIRQQGARGNTIYF. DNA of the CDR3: TGTGCCATCAGGCAACAGGGGGCGCGGGGAAACACCATATATTTT.

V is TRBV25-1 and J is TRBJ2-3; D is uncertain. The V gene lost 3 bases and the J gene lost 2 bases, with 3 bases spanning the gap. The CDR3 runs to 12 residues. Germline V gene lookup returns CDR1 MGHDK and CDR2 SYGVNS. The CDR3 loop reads CASSDYTDTQYF. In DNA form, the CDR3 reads TGTGCCAGCAGTGATTACACAGATACGCAGTATTTT.

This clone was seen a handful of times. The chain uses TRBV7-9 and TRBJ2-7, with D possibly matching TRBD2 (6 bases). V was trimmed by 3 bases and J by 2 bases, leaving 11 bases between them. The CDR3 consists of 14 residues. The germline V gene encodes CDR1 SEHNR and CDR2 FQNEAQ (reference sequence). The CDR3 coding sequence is TGTGCCAGCAGCTTTCACGCTAGCGCCTACGAGCAGTACTTC. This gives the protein CASSFHASAYEQYF.

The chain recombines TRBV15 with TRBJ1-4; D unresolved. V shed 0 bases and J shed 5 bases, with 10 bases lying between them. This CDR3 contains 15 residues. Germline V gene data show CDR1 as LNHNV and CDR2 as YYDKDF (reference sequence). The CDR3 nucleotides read TGTGCCACCAGCAGAGATTTTGCGAAAAATGAAAAACTGTTTTTT. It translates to CATSRDFAKNEKLFF.

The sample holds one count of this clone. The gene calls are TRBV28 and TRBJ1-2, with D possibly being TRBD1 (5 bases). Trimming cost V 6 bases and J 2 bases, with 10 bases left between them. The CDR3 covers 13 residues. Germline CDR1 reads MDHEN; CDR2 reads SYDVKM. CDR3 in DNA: TGTGCCAGCAGCGACCAGGGCAACTATGGCTACACCTTC. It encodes CASSDQGNYGYTF.

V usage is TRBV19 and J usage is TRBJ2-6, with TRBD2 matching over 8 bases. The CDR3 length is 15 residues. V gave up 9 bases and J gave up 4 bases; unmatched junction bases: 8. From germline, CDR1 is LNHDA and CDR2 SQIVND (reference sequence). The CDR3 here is CASSGGPKGANVLTF. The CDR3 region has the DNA TGTGCCAGCTCGGGGGGGCCCAAGGGGGCCAACGTCCTGACTTTC.